Here is one TCR beta chain with its context. Antigen specificity is unknown. These data belong to a study of cytomegalovirus exposure and HLA in healthy donors. Study-level points and caveats: A later analysis found first-cohort TCR clusters tended to co-occur in the 120 or so validation repertoires.

Sequenced by immunoSEQ multiplex PCR; TCRdb stores in-frame clones only, minus some. The sample has a few hundred thousand clones, roughly 85% seen once. The sequence came from a woman between 18 and 29 years old in good health and CMV-seronegative. The sequencing input was PBMCs.

CDR3 region: CASSPGQAYEQYF. CDR3 coding DNA: TGTGCCAGCAGCCCAGGACAGGCCTACGAGCAGTACTTC. The genes are TRBV11-2 and TRBJ2-7, with 7 bases lining up with TRBD1. V gave up 5 bases and J gave up 2 bases; unmatched junction bases: 3. CDR1 SGHAT and CDR2 FQNNGV come from the germline V gene. The CDR3 runs 13 residues.